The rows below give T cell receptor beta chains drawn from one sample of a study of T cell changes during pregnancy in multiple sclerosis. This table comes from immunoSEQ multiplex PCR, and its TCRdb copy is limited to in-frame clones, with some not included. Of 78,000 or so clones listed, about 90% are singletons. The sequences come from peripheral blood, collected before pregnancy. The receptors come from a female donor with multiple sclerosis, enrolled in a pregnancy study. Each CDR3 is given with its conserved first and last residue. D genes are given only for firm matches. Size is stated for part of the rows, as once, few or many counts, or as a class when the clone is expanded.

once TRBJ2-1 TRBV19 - CASKTLGGAYNEQFF TGTGCCAGTAAAACACTAGGGGGGGCTTACAATGAGCAGTTCTTC
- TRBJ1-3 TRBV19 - CASSPPPGSSGNTIYF TGTGCCAGTAGTCCGCCCCCGGGGAGCTCTGGAAACACCATATATTTT
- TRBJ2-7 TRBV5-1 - CASSSEPGARGEQYF TGCGCCAGCAGCTCAGAGCCCGGGGCTCGGGGGGAGCAGTACTTC
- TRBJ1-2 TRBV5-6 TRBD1 CASSPTGEADGYTF TGTGCCAGCAGCCCTACAGGGGAGGCGGATGGCTACACCTTC
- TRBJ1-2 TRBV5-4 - CASSLALRGANYGYTF TGTGCCAGCAGCTTGGCCCTCAGGGGAGCTAACTATGGCTACACCTTC
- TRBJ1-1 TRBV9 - CASSVAGSTEAFF TGTGCCAGCAGCGTAGCCGGGAGCACTGAAGCTTTCTTT
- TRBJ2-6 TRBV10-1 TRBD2 CASVSGTSGGASYGANVLTF TGCGCCAGCGTATCCGGGACTAGCGGGGGGGCCTCTTACGGGGCCAACGTCCTGACTTTC
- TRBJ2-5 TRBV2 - CASTLKGGSYQETQYF TGTGCCAGCACCCTAAAAGGCGGCTCCTACCAAGAGACCCAGTACTTC
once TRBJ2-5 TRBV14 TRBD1 CASSQDRRGQGDRRETQYF TGTGCCAGCAGCCAAGATCGAAGGGGACAGGGGGATAGAAGAGAGACCCAGTACTTC
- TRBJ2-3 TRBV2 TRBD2 CASSDPGLASDTQYF TGTGCCAGCAGTGATCCGGGACTAGCATCCGATACGCAGTATTTT
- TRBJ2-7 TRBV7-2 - CASSLDSGSLEQYF TGTGCCAGCAGCTTAGATTCGGGGTCTCTCGAGCAGTACTTC
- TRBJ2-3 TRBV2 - CASRGPGLRQYF TGTGCCAGCAGGGGACCGGGACTTCGGCAGTATTTT
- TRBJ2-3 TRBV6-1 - CASNEGFGPDTQYF TGTGCCAGCAATGAGGGCTTTGGGCCAGATACGCAGTATTTT
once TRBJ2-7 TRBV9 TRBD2 CASSAGPPGRGGLHEQYF TGTGCCAGCAGCGCCGGCCCCCCTGGGCGGGGGGGTCTACACGAGCAGTACTTC
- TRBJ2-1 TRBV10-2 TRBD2 CASGGGALYNEQFF TGCGCCAGCGGGGGGGGAGCGCTCTACAATGAGCAGTTCTTC
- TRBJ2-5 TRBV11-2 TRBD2 CASSPGLAGGQETQYF TGTGCCAGCAGCCCGGGACTAGCGGGGGGACAAGAGACCCAGTACTTC
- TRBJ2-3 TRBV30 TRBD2 CAWRRGLAGRFEVQYF TGTGCCTGGAGGAGGGGACTAGCGGGTCGATTCGAGGTGCAGTATTTT
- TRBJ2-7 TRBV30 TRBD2 CAWSATSGAHYEQYF TGTGCCTGGAGTGCCACTAGCGGGGCCCACTACGAGCAGTACTTC
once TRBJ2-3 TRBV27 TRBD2 CASSSAGTSTDTQYF TGTGCCAGCAGTTCAGCGGGGACTAGCACAGATACGCAGTATTTT
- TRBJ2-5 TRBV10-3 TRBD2 CAISEGLEETQYF TGTGCCATCAGTGAGGGACTAGAAGAGACCCAGTACTTC
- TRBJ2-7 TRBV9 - CASSVGQGWYEQYF TGTGCCAGCAGCGTAGGCCAGGGTTGGTACGAGCAGTACTTC